This entry lists 32 T cell receptor beta chains sequenced from one sample in a study of T cell responses to AZD1222 COVID-19 vaccine. Profiled with immunoSEQ multiplex PCR; TCRdb holds only in-frame clones, not every one. Among 150,000 to 200,000 clones listed, 80% to 95% were seen once. Sequenced material: peripheral blood, taken on day 0 of AZD1222 vaccination. The receptor source for this set is an adult in good health.

This clone was seen more than once but under ten times. This chain uses TRBV5-6 with TRBJ1-2; D possibly corresponds to TRBD1 (6 bases). Germline CDR1 is SGHDT and CDR2 is YYEEEE. The CDR3 totals 13 residues. Trimming shortened V by 1 base and J by 2 bases, and 6 bases separated the two germline ends. In nucleotides, the CDR3 is TGTGCCAGCAGCTTGAGGGGGAACTATGGCTACACCTTC. This sequence encodes CASSLRGNYGYTF.

The V and J genes are TRBV5-1 and TRBJ1-4; no definite D call. Trimming shortened V by 7 bases and J by 0 bases, and 13 bases separated the two germline ends. Germline CDR1 SGHRS, CDR2 YFSETQ. The CDR3 contains 15 residues. DNA for the CDR3: TGCGCCAGCGCGAAATCAGCGGCAACTAATGAAAAACTGTTTTTT. Translated: CASAKSAATNEKLFF.

This chain uses TRBV7-2 with TRBJ2-1; D is uncertain. Deletions cut 10 bases from V and 6 bases from J, with 10 bases between. CDR1 SGHTA and CDR2 FQGNSA come from the germline V gene. This CDR3 has 11 residues. CDR3 protein: CATLKGNEQFF. The DNA for the CDR3 is TGTGCCACCCTCAAAGGCAATGAGCAGTTCTTC. The complete variable domain, with remaining parts taken from reference TRBV7-2 and TRBJ2-1, reads GAGVSQSPSNKVTEKGKDVELRCDPISGHTALYWYRQSLGQGLEFLIYFQGNSAPDKSGLPSDRFSAERTGGSVSTLTIQRTQQEDSAVYLCATLKGNEQFFGPGTRLTVL.

The chain is built from TRBV27 and TRBJ2-5, with D unclear. The CDR3 runs 13 residues. V lost 8 bases, J lost 1 base, and 11 bases lay in between. Germline V gene sequence: CDR1 MNHEY, CDR2 SMNVEV (reference sequence). The CDR3 region has the DNA TGTGCCAGCGGCAGGACGGGCCAAGAGACCCAGTACTTC. As protein: CASGRTGQETQYF.

The chain links TRBV24-1 to TRBJ2-1; 11 bases align to TRBD2. Trimming at V came to 1 base and at J to 0 bases, leaving 10 bases not matched to a gene. This CDR3 comprises 20 residues. CDR1 KGHDR and CDR2 SFDVKD come from the germline V gene. CDR3 amino acids: CATSDFVAGGPGASYNEQFF. CDR3 nucleotides: TGTGCCACCAGTGATTTCGTAGCGGGAGGGCCCGGGGCCTCCTACAATGAGCAGTTCTTC.

The rearrangement joins TRBV7-2 to TRBJ1-1; D remains unclear. This CDR3 has 13 residues. Trimming pared 2 bases from V and 2 bases from J, leaving 6 bases between. Germline CDR1 reads SGHTA; CDR2 reads FQGNSA. The CDR3 here is CASSLFENTEAFF. The CDR3 DNA sequence: TGTGCCAGCAGCTTATTCGAAAACACTGAAGCTTTCTTT.

The genes are TRBV29-1 and TRBJ1-1; 8 nucleotides match TRBD1. After removal of 6 bases from V and 0 bases from J, the junction contained 9 bases not matched to a gene. Per germline, CDR1 SQVTM and CDR2 ANQGSEA. The CDR3 runs 15 residues. CDR3 amino acids: CSVQDRDVLNTEAFF. The CDR3 DNA reads TGCAGCGTCCAGGACAGGGACGTGTTGAACACTGAAGCTTTCTTT.

This clone was observed once. The chain joins TRBV3-1 (or the pseudogene TRBV3-2) to TRBJ1-6; tentatively, D is TRBD1 (6 bases). The V gene's germline CDR1 is LGHDT and CDR2 YNNKEL (reference sequence). The ends were cut back, 0 bases at V and 1 base at J, with 10 bases in the middle. The CDR3 loop spans 17 amino acids. CDR3 loop: CASSQDQGQSYNSPLHF. In DNA form, the CDR3 reads TGTGCCAGCAGCCAAGATCAGGGGCAGTCCTATAATTCACCCCTCCACTTT.

The rearrangement joins TRBV6-4 to TRBJ2-2; D is possibly TRBD2 (6 bases). Germline V CDR1 and CDR2: MRHNA, SNTAGT. The CDR3 length is 14 residues. V lost 6 bases and J 3 bases, leaving 11 bases between the germline ends. Here the CDR3 reads CASSGDSDTGELFF. The DNA for the CDR3 is TGTGCCAGCAGCGGGGACTCTGACACCGGGGAGCTGTTTTTT.

The V and J genes are TRBV5-1 and TRBJ2-1; the D call may be TRBD1 or TRBD2 (5 bases each). The ends were cut back, 2 bases at V and 2 bases at J, with 14 bases in the middle. The CDR3 runs to 16 residues. CDR1 SGHRS and CDR2 YFSETQ come from the germline V gene. The CDR3 is CASSLAPGTPYNEQFF. CDR3 nucleotide sequence: TGCGCCAGCAGCTTAGCCCCAGGGACCCCCTACAATGAGCAGTTCTTC.

The count of this clone is one. The V and J genes are TRBV7-2 and TRBJ1-5; no clear D. This CDR3 has 15 residues. Trimming removed 1 base at V and 4 bases at J, with 11 bases between. Per germline, CDR1 SGHTA and CDR2 FQGNSA. The DNA for the CDR3 is TGTGCCAGCAGCTTAGTTCAGTTCGGGAATCAGCCCCAGCATTTT. It translates to CASSLVQFGNQPQHF.

The table lists this clone with a count of one. The V gene is TRBV7-6, the J gene TRBJ2-3; 9 bases map to TRBD2. Per the germline V gene, CDR1 is SGHVS and CDR2 is FNYEAQ. The CDR3 contains 14 residues. V was clipped by 5 bases and J by 6 bases; unmatched bases: 6. CDR3 in amino acids: CASSQGLATDTQYF. As DNA, the CDR3 is TGTGCCAGCAGCCAAGGACTAGCGACGGATACGCAGTATTTT.

A note on this clone: The sample holds other DNA sequences that translate to the same CDR3. The gene calls are TRBV5-1 and TRBJ2-7; TRBD2 matches 7 bases. There are 14 residues in the CDR3. J lost 4 bases, V lost 0 bases, and 4 bases had no gene match. Per germline, CDR1 SGHRS and CDR2 YFSETQ. CDR3 protein: CASSLGSGAYEQYF. CDR3 DNA sequence: TGCGCCAGCAGCTTGGGCAGCGGGGCGTACGAGCAGTACTTC. Variable domain in full (rest from reference TRBV5-1 and TRBJ2-7): KAGVTQTPRYLIKTRGQQVTLSCSPISGHRSVSWYQQTPGQGLQFLFEYFSETQRNKGNFPGRFSGRQFSNSRSEMNVSTLELGDSALYLCASSLGSGAYEQYFGPGTRLTVT.

The rearrangement links TRBV7-3 to TRBJ2-2; a weak D match, TRBD2 (6 bases). V dropped 1 base and J dropped 2 bases, with 11 bases sitting between them. The CDR3 consists of 16 residues. Germline V CDR1 and CDR2: SGHTA, FQGTGA. The CDR3 reads CASSLMAGGNTGELFF. CDR3 DNA sequence: TGTGCCAGCAGCTTAATGGCCGGGGGTAACACCGGGGAGCTGTTTTTT.

The chain has TRBV7-9 and TRBJ1-5; D uncertain. Trimming took off 0 bases at V and 1 base at J, with 7 bases between the two ends. The CDR3 is made up of 15 amino acids. The germline CDR1 and CDR2 sequences are SEHNR and FQNEAQ (reference sequence). CDR3 region: CASSLAHDSNQPQHF. For the CDR3, the DNA is TGTGCCAGCAGCTTAGCGCACGACAGCAATCAGCCCCAGCATTTT. Full variable domain (rest looked up from reference TRBV7-9 and TRBJ1-5): DTGVSQNPRHKITKRGQNVTFRCDPISEHNRLYWYRQTLGQGPEFLTYFQNEAQLEKSRLLSDRFSAERPKGSFSTLEIQRTEQGDSAMYLCASSLAHDSNQPQHFGDGTRLSIL.

The V and J genes are TRBV7-9 and TRBJ1-1, with 12 nucleotides matching TRBD1. Germline V gene lookup returns CDR1 SEHNR and CDR2 FQNEAQ (reference sequence). The CDR3 runs 17 residues. V was pared by 0 bases and J by 5 bases, with 7 bases of the junction left unmatched. The DNA for the CDR3 is TGTGCCAGCAGCTTAGCTGGGACAGGGGGCTTCGGAACTGAAGCTTTCTTT. Translation: CASSLAGTGGFGTEAFF.

The chain recombines TRBV5-6 with TRBJ2-2, with a tentative D call TRBD1 (5 bases). Germline V lookup: CDR1 SGHDT, CDR2 YYEEEE. This CDR3 has 15 residues. The V end was cut by 1 base, the J end by 3 bases, with 10 bases between. The DNA of the CDR3 is TGTGCCAGCAGCTTGTTGGACAAGGACACCGGGGAGCTGTTTTTT. Protein: CASSLLDKDTGELFF.

A single count supports this clone. The chain has TRBV7-3 and TRBJ2-7; D assignment may be TRBD1 or TRBD2 (5 bases each). The germline CDR1 and CDR2 sequences are SGHTA and FQGTGA. CDR3 length equals 15 residues. Trimming stripped 2 bases from V and 4 bases from J, with 15 bases between. This CDR3 reads CASSLQGGGFYEQYF. CDR3 nucleotide sequence: TGTGCCAGCAGCTTACAGGGTGGGGGTTTTTACGAGCAGTACTTC.

This chain uses TRBV28 with TRBJ2-7, with D uncertain. Germline-derived CDR1 and CDR2 are MDHEN and SYDVKM. V was trimmed by 3 bases and J by 3 bases, leaving 15 bases between them. The CDR3 totals 15 residues. DNA for the CDR3: TGTGCCAGCAGTTTCCCCGGGCTAGTAAGCTACGAGCAGTACTTC. This sequence encodes CASSFPGLVSYEQYF.

The chain has TRBV19 and TRBJ1-3, with a possible D match to TRBD1 (6 bases). With 5 bases removed from V and 0 bases from J, the gap between germline ends came to 11 bases. Per germline, CDR1 LNHDA and CDR2 SQIVND (reference sequence). The CDR3 is made up of 15 amino acids. This CDR3 is CASSPDRISGNTIYF. CDR3 coding DNA: TGTGCCAGTAGTCCTGACAGGATCTCTGGAAACACCATATATTTT.

The rearrangement joins TRBV6-5 to TRBJ1-2; a weak D match, TRBD1 (5 bases). Trimming took off 6 bases at V and 4 bases at J, with 15 bases between the two ends. The germline V gene has CDR1 MNHEY and CDR2 SVGAGI. This CDR3 contains 14 residues. The CDR3 DNA reads as TGTGCCAGCAGGGTCGCAGGGAAGGTCTATGGCTACACCTTC. It codes for CASRVAGKVYGYTF.

The chain joins TRBV19 to TRBJ2-2, with TRBD1 identical over 10 bases. V gave up 4 bases and J gave up 3 bases; unmatched junction bases: 5. Germline V CDR1 and CDR2: LNHDA, SQIVND (reference sequence). The CDR3 contains 16 residues. DNA for the CDR3: TGTGCCAGTAGTAAGGACAGGGGGTTCGACACCGGGGAGCTGTTTTTT. This codes for CASSKDRGFDTGELFF.

The chain combines TRBV7-9 with TRBJ1-5; D might be TRBD1 (5 bases). Per the germline V gene, CDR1 is SEHNR and CDR2 is FQNEAQ (reference sequence). V lost 8 bases to trimming and J lost 2 bases, with 10 bases between them. This CDR3 spans 13 amino acids. In DNA form, the CDR3 reads TGTGCCAGCGGTGGGGGGGGCAATCAGCCCCAGCATTTT. This encodes CASGGGGNQPQHF. Filled out from reference TRBV7-9 and TRBJ1-5, the complete variable domain reads DTGVSQNPRHKITKRGQNVTFRCDPISEHNRLYWYRQTLGQGPEFLTYFQNEAQLEKSRLLSDRFSAERPKGSFSTLEIQRTEQGDSAMYLCASGGGGNQPQHFGDGTRLSIL.

The chain combines TRBV1 with TRBJ2-7. TRBV1 corresponds to a pseudogene. The CDR3 totals 14 residues. The CDR3 sequence is CTRQAKVEVGEQYF. The CDR3 nucleotides read TGCACCAGGCAAGCCAAGGTTGAAGTCGGCGAGCAGTACTTC.

The V gene is TRBV6-6, the J gene TRBJ1-1; possible D gene TRBD1, 5 bases. Germline lookup yields CDR1 MNHNY and CDR2 SVGAGI (reference sequence). V was trimmed by 4 bases and J by 0 bases, leaving 9 bases between them. The CDR3 is 14 residues long. CDR3 loop: CASSWGLMNTEAFF. The CDR3 DNA follows: TGTGCCAGCAGTTGGGGACTGATGAACACTGAAGCTTTCTTT.

The chain joins TRBV7-3 to TRBJ1-6, with D possibly TRBD1 on 5 matching bases. The germline V gene encodes CDR1 SGHTA and CDR2 FQGTGA. The CDR3 is 14 residues long. V was shortened by 0 bases and J by 8 bases, with 8 bases between the two germline ends. Here the CDR3 reads CASSLTGEDSPLHF. DNA for the CDR3: TGTGCCAGCAGCTTAACAGGGGAGGATTCACCCCTCCACTTT.

CDR3 nucleotides: TGCGCCAGCAGCTTGGAACTGCGTCCCTACGAGCAGTACTTC. This gives the protein CASSLELRPYEQYF. The chain joins TRBV5-1 to TRBJ2-7; D gene uncertain. Germline V gene sequence: CDR1 SGHRS, CDR2 YFSETQ. The CDR3 length is 14 residues. V shed 0 bases and J shed 2 bases, with 9 bases lying between them.

The chain carries TRBV7-9 and TRBJ1-6, with 10 bases that match TRBD1. V lost 5 bases and J lost 6; bases outside the gene matches: 10. The CDR3 runs 17 residues. Germline-derived CDR1 and CDR2 are SEHNR and FQNEAQ (reference sequence). The CDR3 DNA follows: TGTGCCAGCAGCACGTGGACAGGGGGAATTGTTAATTCACCCCTCCACTTT. It is translated as CASSTWTGGIVNSPLHF.

In its sample, this clone was seen a few times. The identical CDR3 is also encoded by other nucleotide sequences in the sample. The gene calls are TRBV18 and TRBJ2-7; D gene ambiguous. In germline, CDR1 is KGHSH, CDR2 LQKENI. CDR3 length equals 12 residues. Trimming stripped 2 bases from V and 1 base from J, with 3 bases between. The CDR3 reads CASSPLSYEQYF. The CDR3 bases are TGTGCCAGCTCACCATTATCCTACGAGCAGTACTTC.

V gene TRBV2 combines with J gene TRBJ1-4; 8 nucleotides line up with TRBD1. Germline CDR1 SNHLY, CDR2 FYNNEI. The V gene end was trimmed by 6 bases and the J gene end by 5 bases; junction bases not matched to a gene: 8. The CDR3 contains 15 residues. This chain's CDR3 is CASSYGQGANEKLFF. For the CDR3, the DNA is TGTGCCAGCAGCTACGGCCAGGGGGCCAATGAAAAACTGTTTTTT. Filled out from reference TRBV2 and TRBJ1-4, the complete variable domain reads EPEVTQTPSHQVTQMGQEVILRCVPISNHLYFYWYRQILGQKVEFLVSFYNNEISEKSEIFDDQFSVERPDGSNFTLKIRSTKLEDSAMYFCASSYGQGANEKLFFGSGTQLSVL.

The chain uses TRBV6-1 and TRBJ1-2; TRBD1 agrees at 8 bases. The CDR3 has 13 residues. Germline V lookup: CDR1 MNHNS, CDR2 SASEGT. The V segment lost 3 bases and the J segment 3 bases; nucleotides outside the gene matches: 0. CDR3 nucleotides: TGTGCCAGCAGTGAGACAGGGGACTATGGCTACACCTTC. This encodes CASSETGDYGYTF.

A few counts support this clone. The chain couples TRBV18 to TRBJ1-2, with D possibly TRBD1 on 5 matching bases. V dropped 2 bases and J dropped 0 bases, with 10 bases sitting between them. Germline CDR1 and CDR2: KGHSH and LQKENI. CDR3 length: 15 residues. The CDR3 protein is CASSPSLTANYGYTF. The CDR3 DNA is TGTGCCAGCTCACCAAGTCTGACAGCTAACTATGGCTACACCTTC.